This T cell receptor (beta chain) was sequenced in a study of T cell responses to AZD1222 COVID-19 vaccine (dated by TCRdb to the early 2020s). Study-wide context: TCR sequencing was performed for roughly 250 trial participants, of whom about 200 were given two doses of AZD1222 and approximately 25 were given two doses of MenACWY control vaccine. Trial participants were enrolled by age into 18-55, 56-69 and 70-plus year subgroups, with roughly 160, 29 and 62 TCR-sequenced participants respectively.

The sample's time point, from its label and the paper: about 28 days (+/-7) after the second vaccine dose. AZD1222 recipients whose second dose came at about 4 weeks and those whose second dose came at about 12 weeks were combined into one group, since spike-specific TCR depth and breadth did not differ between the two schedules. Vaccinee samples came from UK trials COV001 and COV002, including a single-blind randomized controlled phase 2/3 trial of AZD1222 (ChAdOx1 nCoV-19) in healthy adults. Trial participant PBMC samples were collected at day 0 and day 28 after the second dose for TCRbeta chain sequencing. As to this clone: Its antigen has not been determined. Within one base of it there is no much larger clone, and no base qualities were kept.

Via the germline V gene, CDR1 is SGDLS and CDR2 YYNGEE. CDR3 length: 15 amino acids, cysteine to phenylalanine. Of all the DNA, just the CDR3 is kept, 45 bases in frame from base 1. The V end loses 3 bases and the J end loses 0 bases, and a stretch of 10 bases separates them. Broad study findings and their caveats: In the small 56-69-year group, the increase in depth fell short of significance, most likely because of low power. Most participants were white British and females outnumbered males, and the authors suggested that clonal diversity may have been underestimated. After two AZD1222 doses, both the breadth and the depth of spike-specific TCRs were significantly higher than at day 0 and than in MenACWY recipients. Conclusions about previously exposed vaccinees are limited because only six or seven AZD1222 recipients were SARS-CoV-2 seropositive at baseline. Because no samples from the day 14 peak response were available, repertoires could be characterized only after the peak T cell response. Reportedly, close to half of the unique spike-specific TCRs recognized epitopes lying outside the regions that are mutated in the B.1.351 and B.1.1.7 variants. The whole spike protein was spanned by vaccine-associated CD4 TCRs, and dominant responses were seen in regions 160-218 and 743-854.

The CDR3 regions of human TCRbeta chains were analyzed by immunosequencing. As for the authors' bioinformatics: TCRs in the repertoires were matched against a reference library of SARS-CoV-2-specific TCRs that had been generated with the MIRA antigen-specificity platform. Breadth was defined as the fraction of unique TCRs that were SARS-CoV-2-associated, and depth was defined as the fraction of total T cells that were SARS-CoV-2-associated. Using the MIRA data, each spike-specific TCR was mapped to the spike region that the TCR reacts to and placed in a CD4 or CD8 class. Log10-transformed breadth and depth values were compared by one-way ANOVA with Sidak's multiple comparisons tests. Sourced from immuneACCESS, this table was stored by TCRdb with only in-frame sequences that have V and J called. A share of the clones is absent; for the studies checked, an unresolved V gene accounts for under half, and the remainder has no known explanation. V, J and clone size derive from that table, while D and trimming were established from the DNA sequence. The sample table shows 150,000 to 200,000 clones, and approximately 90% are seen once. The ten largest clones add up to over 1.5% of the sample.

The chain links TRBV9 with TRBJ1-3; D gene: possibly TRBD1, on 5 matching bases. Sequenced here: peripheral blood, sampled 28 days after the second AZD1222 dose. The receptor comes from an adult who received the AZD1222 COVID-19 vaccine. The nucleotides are TGTGCCAGCAGCGCCGCAGGGTACTCTGGAAACACCATATATTTT. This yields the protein CASSAAGYSGNTIYF.